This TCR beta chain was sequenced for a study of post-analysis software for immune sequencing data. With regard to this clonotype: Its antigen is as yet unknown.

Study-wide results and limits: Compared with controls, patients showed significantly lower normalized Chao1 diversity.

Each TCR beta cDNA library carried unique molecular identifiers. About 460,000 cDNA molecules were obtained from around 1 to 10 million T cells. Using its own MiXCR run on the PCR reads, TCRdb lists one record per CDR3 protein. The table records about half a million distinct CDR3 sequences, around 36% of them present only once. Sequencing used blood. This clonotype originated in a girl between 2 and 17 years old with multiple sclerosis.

The CDR3 region has the DNA TGCAGTGCCAACTCCCGGGACAGATACTCCTACGAGCAGTACTTC. Encoded protein: CSANSRDRYSYEQYF. The chain employs TRBV20-1 and TRBJ2-7, with TRBD1 identical over 7 bases. V was clipped by 6 bases and J by 0 bases; unmatched bases: 11. This CDR3 is built from 15 residues. Germline CDR1 reads DFQATT; CDR2 reads SNEGSKA (reference sequence).